This T cell receptor (beta chain) originates from a study of CD8+ T cells in alopecia areata. The V gene's germline CDR1 is SNHLY and CDR2 FYNNEI. The CDR3 sequence is 13 residues long. V was cut by 7 bases and J by 2 bases, with 8 bases left in between. Once RNA had been extracted, it was reverse transcribed into cDNA to act as the sequencing template. Method: immunoSEQ multiplex PCR; TCRdb's copy keeps in-frame clones and lacks some. The table shows some 210,000 clones, with 50% to 60% occurring only once. The sequences come from CD4+ T cells sorted from blood, collected at week 0. This chain joins TRBV2 and TRBJ2-2, with no clear D. The clonotype originates from a human donor with alopecia areata. The CDR3 is CASTTDNTGELFF. The CDR3 bases are TGTGCCAGCACGACGGACAACACCGGGGAGCTGTTTTTT.